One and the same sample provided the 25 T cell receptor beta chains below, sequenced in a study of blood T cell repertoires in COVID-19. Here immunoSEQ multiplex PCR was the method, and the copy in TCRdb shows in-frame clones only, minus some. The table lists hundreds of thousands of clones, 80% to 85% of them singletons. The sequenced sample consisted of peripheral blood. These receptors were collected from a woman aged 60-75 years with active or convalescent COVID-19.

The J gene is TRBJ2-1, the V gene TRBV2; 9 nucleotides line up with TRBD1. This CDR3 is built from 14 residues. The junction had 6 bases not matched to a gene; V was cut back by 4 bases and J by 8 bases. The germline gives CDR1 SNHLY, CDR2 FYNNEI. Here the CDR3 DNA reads TGTGCCAGCAGTGTCAACAGGGGGCGGGATGAGCAGTTCTTC. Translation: CASSVNRGRDEQFF.

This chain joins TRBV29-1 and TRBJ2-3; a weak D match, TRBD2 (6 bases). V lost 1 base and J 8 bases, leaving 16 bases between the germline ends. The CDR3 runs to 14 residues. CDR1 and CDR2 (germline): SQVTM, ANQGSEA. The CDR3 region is CSVEGEEGIVTQYF. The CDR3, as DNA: TGCAGCGTTGAAGGAGAGGAGGGGATTGTTACGCAGTATTTT.

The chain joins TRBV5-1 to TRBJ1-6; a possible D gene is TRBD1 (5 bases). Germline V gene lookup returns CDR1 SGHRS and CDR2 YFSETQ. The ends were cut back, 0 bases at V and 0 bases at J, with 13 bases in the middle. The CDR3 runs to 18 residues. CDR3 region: CASSLAGPLSSYNSPLHF. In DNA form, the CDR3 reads TGCGCCAGCAGCTTGGCAGGGCCGCTGAGCTCCTATAATTCACCCCTCCACTTT.

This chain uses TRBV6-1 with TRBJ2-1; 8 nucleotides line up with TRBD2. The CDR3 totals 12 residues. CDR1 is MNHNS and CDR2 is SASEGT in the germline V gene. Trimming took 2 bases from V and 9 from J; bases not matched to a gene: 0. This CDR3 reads CASSERGGEQFF. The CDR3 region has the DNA TGTGCCAGCAGTGAACGGGGGGGTGAGCAGTTCTTC.

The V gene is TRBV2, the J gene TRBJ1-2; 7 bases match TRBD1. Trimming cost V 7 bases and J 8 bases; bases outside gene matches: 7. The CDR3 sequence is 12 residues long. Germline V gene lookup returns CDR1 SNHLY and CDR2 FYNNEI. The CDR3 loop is CASNRQGVGYTF. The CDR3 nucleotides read TGTGCCAGCAACCGACAGGGAGTCGGCTACACCTTC.

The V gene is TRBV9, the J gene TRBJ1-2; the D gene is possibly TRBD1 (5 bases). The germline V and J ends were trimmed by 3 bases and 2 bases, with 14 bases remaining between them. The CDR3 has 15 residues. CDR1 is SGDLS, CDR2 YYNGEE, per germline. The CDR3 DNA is TGTGCCAGCAGCGCCCGGGACTCCTCAAACTATGGCTACACCTTC. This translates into CASSARDSSNYGYTF.

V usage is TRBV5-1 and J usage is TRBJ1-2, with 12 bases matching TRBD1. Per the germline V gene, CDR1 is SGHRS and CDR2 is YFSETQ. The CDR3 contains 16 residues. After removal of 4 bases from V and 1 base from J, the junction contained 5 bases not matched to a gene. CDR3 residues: CASSQGQGALNYGYTF. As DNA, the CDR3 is TGCGCCAGCAGCCAGGGACAGGGGGCGCTTAACTATGGCTACACCTTC.

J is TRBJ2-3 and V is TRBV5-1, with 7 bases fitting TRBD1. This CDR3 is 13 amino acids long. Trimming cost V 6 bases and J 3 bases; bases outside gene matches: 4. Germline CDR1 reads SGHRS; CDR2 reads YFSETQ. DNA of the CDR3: TGCGCCAGCAAAGGGGGCGCTACAGATACGCAGTATTTT. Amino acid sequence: CASKGGATDTQYF.

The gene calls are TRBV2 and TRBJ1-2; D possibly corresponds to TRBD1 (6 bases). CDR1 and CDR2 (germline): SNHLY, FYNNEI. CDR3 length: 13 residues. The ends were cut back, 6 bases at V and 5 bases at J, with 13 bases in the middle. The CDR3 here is CASSGTQGYGYTF. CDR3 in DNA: TGTGCCAGCAGCGGGACCCAGGGGTATGGCTACACCTTC.

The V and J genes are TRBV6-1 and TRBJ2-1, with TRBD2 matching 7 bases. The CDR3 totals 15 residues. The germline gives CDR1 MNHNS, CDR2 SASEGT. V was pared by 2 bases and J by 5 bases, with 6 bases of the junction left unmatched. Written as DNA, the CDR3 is TGTGCCAGCAGTGAAACTAGCGTGACCCACAATGAGCAGTTCTTC. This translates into CASSETSVTHNEQFF.

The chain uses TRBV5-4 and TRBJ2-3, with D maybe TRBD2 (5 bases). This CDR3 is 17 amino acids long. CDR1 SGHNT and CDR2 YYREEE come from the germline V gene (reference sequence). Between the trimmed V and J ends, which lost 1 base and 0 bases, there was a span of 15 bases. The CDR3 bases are TGTGCCAGCAGCTTGACCCTACTAGGTCCTAGCACAGATACGCAGTATTTT. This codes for CASSLTLLGPSTDTQYF.

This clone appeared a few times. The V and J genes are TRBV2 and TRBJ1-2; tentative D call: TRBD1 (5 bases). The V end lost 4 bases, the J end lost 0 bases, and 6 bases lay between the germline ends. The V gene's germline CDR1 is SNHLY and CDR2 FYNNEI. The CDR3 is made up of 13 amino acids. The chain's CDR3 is CASSGQTNYGYTF. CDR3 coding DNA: TGTGCCAGCAGTGGACAGACTAACTATGGCTACACCTTC.

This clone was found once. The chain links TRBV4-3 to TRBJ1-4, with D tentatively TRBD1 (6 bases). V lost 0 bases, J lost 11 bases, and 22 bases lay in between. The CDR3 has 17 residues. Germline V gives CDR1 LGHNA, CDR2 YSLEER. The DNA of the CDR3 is TGCGCCAGCAGCCAAGATCAGGCTAGGCAGGGGCAGGGCAAACTGTTTTTT. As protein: CASSQDQARQGQGKLFF.

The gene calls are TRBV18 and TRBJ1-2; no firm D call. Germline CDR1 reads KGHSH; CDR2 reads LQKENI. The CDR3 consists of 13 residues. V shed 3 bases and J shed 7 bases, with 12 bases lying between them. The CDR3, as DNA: TGTGCCAGCTCACCGGAGGGCGAGGGTGGCTACACCTTC. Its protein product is CASSPEGEGGYTF.

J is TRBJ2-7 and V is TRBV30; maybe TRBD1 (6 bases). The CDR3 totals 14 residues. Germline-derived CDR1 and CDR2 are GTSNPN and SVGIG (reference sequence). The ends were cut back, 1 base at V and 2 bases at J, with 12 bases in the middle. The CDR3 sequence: CAWSAYRDTYEQYF. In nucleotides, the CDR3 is TGTGCCTGGAGTGCCTACAGGGATACCTACGAGCAGTACTTC.

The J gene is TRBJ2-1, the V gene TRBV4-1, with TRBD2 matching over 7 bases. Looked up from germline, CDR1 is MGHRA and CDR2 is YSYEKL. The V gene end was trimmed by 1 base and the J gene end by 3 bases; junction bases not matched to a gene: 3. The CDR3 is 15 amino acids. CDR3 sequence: CASSQVASGYNEQFF. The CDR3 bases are TGCGCCAGCAGCCAAGTGGCTAGCGGCTACAATGAGCAGTTCTTC.

CDR3 region: CAWSYAGASNYGYTF. CDR3 in DNA: TGTGCCTGGAGTTATGCGGGGGCATCGAACTATGGCTACACCTTC. This chain connects TRBV30 to TRBJ1-2, with D possibly being TRBD1 (6 bases). CDR3 length equals 15 residues. The V end was cut by 2 bases, the J end by 2 bases, with 15 bases between. The germline CDR1 and CDR2 sequences are GTSNPN and SVGIG (reference sequence).

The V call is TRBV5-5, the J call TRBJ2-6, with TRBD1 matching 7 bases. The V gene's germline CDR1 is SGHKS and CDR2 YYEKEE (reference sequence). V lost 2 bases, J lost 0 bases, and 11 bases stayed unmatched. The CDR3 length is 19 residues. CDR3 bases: TGTGCCAGCAGCTTAGGGGGCCCAGGGGAGAGCTCTGGGGCCAACGTCCTGACTTTC. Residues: CASSLGGPGESSGANVLTF.

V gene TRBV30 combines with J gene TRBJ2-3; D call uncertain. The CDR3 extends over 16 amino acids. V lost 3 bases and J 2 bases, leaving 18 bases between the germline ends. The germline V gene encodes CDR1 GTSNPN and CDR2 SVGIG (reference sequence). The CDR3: CAWRPWALPNTDTQYF. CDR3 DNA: TGTGCCTGGAGACCCTGGGCCCTCCCGAACACAGATACGCAGTATTTT.

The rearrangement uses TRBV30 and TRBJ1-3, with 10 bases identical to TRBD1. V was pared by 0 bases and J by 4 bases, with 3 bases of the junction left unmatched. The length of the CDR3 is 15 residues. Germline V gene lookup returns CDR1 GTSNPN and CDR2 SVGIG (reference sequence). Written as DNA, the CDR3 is TGTGCCTGGAGTGTAGGGACAGGGGAAGGAAACACCATATATTTT. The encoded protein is CAWSVGTGEGNTIYF. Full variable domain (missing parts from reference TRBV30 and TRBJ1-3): SQTIHQWPATLVQPVGSPLSLECTVEGTSNPNLYWYRQAAGRGLQLLFYSVGIGQISSEVPQNLSASRPQDRQFILSSKKLLLSDSGFYLCAWSVGTGEGNTIYFGEGSWLTVV.

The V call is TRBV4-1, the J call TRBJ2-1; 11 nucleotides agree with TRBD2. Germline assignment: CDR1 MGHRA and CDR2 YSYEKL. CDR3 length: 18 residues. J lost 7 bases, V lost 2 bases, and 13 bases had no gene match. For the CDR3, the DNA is TGCGCCAGCAGCCAAACACCCTTAGCGGGGGGGCCCGGGAATGAGCAGTTCTTC. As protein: CASSQTPLAGGPGNEQFF.

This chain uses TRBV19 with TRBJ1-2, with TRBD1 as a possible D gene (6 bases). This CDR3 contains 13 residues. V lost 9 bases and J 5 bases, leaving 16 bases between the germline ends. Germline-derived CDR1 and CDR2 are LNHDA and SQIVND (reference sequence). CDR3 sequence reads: CASRPGGRYGYTF. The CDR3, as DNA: TGTGCCAGCCGCCCGGGGGGCAGATATGGCTACACCTTC. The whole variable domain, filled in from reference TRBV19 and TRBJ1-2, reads DGGITQSPKYLFRKEGQNVTLSCEQNLNHDAMYWYRQDPGQGLRLIYYSQIVNDFQKGDIAEGYSVSREKKESFPLTVTSAQKNPTAFYLCASRPGGRYGYTFGSGTRLTVV.

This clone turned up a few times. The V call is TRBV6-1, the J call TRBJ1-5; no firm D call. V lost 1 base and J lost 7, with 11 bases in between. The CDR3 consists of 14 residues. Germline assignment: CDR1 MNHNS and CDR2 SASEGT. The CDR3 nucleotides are TGTGCCAGCAGTGAAGGGAGAGGGAACCAGCCCCAGCATTTT. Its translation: CASSEGRGNQPQHF.

CDR3 coding DNA: TGTGCCAGCAGCTTAGATCACAGGAACACTGAAGCTTTCTTT. Translated: CASSLDHRNTEAFF. The J gene is TRBJ1-1, the V gene TRBV7-2; D not certain. Trimming shortened V by 1 base and J by 1 base, and 7 bases separated the two germline ends. Germline assignment: CDR1 SGHTA and CDR2 FQGNSA. The CDR3 runs 14 residues.

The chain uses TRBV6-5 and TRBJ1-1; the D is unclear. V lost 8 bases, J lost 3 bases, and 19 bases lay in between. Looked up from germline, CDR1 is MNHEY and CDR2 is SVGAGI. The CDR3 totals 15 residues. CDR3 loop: CASSRRPVWDTEAFF. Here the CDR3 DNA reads TGTGCCAGCTCGCGGAGGCCAGTGTGGGACACTGAAGCTTTCTTT.